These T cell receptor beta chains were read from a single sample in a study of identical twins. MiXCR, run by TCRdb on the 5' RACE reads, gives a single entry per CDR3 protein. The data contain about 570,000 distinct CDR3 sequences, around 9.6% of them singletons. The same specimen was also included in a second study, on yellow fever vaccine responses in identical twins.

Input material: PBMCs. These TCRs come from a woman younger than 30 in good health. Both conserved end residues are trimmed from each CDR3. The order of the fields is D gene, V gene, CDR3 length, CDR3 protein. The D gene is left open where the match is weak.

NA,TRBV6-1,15,ASSPGTESSYNSPLH
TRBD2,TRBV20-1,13,SARVLAGGPGEQF
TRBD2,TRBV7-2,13,ASSLASGSVNEQY
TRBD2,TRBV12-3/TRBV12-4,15,ASSTGLAGDRAYEQY
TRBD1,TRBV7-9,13,ASSPGTGTTGELF
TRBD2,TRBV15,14,ATSLTRRGGPNEQF
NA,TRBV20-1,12,SARDRGRILGAF
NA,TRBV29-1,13,SVEVNRTLNNEQF
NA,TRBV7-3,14,ASSLYGTSNTGELF
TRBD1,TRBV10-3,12,ATFPGQGAVEQY
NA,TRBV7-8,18,ASSLSGRRGAIANTGELF
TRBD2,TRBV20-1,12,SARGLAGPDTQY
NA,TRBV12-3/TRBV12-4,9,AAGKGQPQH
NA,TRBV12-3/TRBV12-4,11,ASSLAVNTEAF
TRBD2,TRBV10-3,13,AIRRTSGSSYEQY
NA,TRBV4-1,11,ASSLGPNYEQY
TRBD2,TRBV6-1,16,ASRISGRGPIDLSEQY